The 9 T cell receptor beta chains below all came from one sample that was sequenced in a study of beta chain features in type 1 diabetes. The entirety of the isolated RNA underwent reverse transcription, so expressed TCRB transcripts were sequenced. Method: immunoSEQ multiplex PCR; TCRdb's copy keeps in-frame clones and lacks some. The table records about 250,000 clones, 13% to 15% of them present only once. Specimen: naive CD4+ T cells from blood. The receptors shown here come from a woman aged 40-49 years in good health.

This clone has just a few counts. CDR3 protein: CASSQDDLQWSSYEQYF. CDR3 in DNA: TGCGCCAGCAGCCAAGATGACCTCCAGTGGAGCTCCTACGAGCAGTACTTC. The V call is TRBV4-1, the J call TRBJ2-7; D unclear. The CDR3 runs to 17 residues. Germline-derived CDR1 and CDR2 are MGHRA and YSYEKL. V was shortened by 0 bases and J by 0 bases, with 15 bases between the two germline ends.

The V gene is TRBV7-9, the J gene TRBJ1-1; D unresolved. Trimming stripped 5 bases from V and 7 bases from J, with 11 bases between. The CDR3 is 12 residues long. Germline V gene sequence: CDR1 SEHNR, CDR2 FQNEAQ (reference sequence). The CDR3 coding sequence is TGTGCCAGCAGCCCAAGAGAGTTTGAAGCTTTCTTT. This translates into CASSPREFEAFF.

In its sample, this clone was seen a few times. The same CDR3 also results from other DNA sequences found in this sample. The J gene is TRBJ2-5, the V gene TRBV5-1; 8 nucleotides line up with TRBD2. CDR3 length: 13 amino acids. CDR1 and CDR2 (germline): SGHRS, YFSETQ. J was trimmed by 2 bases and V by 3 bases; bases with no gene match: 0. CDR3 sequence reads: CASSSGGQETQYF. CDR3 in DNA: TGCGCCAGCAGCTCGGGGGGGCAAGAGACCCAGTACTTC.

This clone was counted between two and nine times. The CDR3 protein is CASSYGVGTVYEQYF. CDR3 coding DNA: TGTGCCAGCAGTTACGGGGTGGGGACAGTCTACGAGCAGTACTTC. This chain connects TRBV6-5 to TRBJ2-7, with TRBD1 matching over 7 bases. Germline lookup yields CDR1 MNHEY and CDR2 SVGAGI. The CDR3 sequence is 15 residues long. V trimming: 2 bases; J trimming: 3 bases; junction bases outside the gene matches: 7.

CDR3 nucleotide sequence: TGTGCCAGCAGCTTAGGGGGTTACGAGCAGTACTTC. Residues: CASSLGGYEQYF. V is TRBV5-6 and J is TRBJ2-7; possible D gene TRBD1, 6 bases. The CDR3 has 12 residues. From germline, CDR1 is SGHDT and CDR2 YYEEEE. Trimming stripped 2 bases from V and 4 bases from J, with 7 bases between.

Worth noting for this clone: A read error may produce the germline difference seen at one junction end. This specimen includes other DNA sequences encoding the same CDR3. The chain links TRBV5-1 to TRBJ1-1; D uncertain. The germline CDR1 and CDR2 sequences are SGHRS and YFSETQ. The CDR3 runs to 14 residues. The CDR3 loop is CASSPSGVNTEAFF. CDR3 sequence (DNA): TGCGCCAGCAGCCCCAGCGGAGTAAACACTGAGGCTTTCTTT.

The chain employs TRBV7-9 and TRBJ2-7, with 15 bases identical to TRBD2. CDR3 length equals 16 residues. Germline CDR1 reads SEHNR; CDR2 reads FQNEAQ (reference sequence). The trim removed 5 bases at V and 5 bases at J, leaving 7 bases unmatched. The CDR3 loop reads CASSRGLAGGRNEQYF. DNA for the CDR3: TGTGCCAGCAGCAGGGGACTAGCGGGGGGAAGGAACGAGCAGTACTTC.

This clone turned up a few times. V is TRBV7-9 and J is TRBJ1-2; D may be TRBD1 (6 bases). CDR1 and CDR2 from the germline V gene are SEHNR and FQNEAQ (reference sequence). This CDR3 is built from 15 residues. Between the trimmed V and J ends, which lost 5 bases and 3 bases, there was a span of 16 bases. CDR3 nucleotides: TGTGCCAGCAGCACTAGGGACATCCCCGACTATGGCTACACCTTC. Amino acids: CASSTRDIPDYGYTF.

The genes are TRBV18 and TRBJ1-1, with 9 bases matching TRBD1. V gave up 3 bases and J gave up 0 bases; unmatched junction bases: 2. The CDR3 loop spans 15 amino acids. Germline lookup yields CDR1 KGHSH and CDR2 LQKENI. The CDR3 DNA sequence: TGTGCCAGCTCACCCCGGACAGGGGTGAACACTGAAGCTTTCTTT. Its protein product is CASSPRTGVNTEAFF.